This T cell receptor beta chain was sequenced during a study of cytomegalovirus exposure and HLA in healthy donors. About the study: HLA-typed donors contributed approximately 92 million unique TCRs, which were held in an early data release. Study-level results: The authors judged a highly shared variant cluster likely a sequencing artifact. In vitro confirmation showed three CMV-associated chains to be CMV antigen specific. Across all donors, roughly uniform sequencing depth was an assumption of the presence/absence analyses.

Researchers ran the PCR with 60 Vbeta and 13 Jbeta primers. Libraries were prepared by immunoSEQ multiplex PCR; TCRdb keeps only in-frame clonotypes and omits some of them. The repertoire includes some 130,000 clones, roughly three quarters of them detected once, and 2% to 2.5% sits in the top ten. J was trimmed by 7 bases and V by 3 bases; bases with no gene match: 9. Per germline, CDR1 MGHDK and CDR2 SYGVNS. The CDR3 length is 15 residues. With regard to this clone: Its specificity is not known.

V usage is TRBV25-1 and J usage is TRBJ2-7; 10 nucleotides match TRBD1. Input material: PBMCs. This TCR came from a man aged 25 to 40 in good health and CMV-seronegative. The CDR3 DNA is TGTGCCAGCAGTGAGGATGGAGACAGGGGGCGAGAGCAGTACTTC. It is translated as CASSEDGDRGREQYF.